The 22 T cell receptor beta chains below were found in one sample sequenced in a study of T cells in Graves' hyperthyroidism and ophthalmopathy. RNA transcripts were the template for amplifying TCR beta CDR3 regions. The primer set for the first-round RT-PCR of the TCR CDR3 was HTBI. A single record per CDR3 protein comes from TCRdb applying MiXCR to the multiplex PCR reads. The sample carries 350,000 to 450,000 distinct CDR3 sequences, about 14% recorded once. Sequences were obtained from blood. These receptors were obtained from a man aged 50 or older with Graves' ophthalmopathy.

This clonotype has only a few counts. The genes are TRBV24-1 and TRBJ2-7; D may be TRBD2 (5 bases). The CDR3 contains 15 residues. Germline V CDR1 and CDR2: KGHDR, SFDVKD. Deletions cut 5 bases from V and 0 bases from J, with 13 bases between. This CDR3 reads CATSVGSVSSYEQYF. The CDR3 DNA is TGTGCCACCAGTGTGGGGAGCGTTAGCTCCTACGAGCAGTACTTC.

This clonotype was seen many times. The V and J genes are TRBV30 and TRBJ1-2, with no clear D. The germline V gene has CDR1 GTSNPN and CDR2 SVGIG (reference sequence). There are 12 residues in the CDR3. The V end lost 0 bases, the J end lost 6 bases, and 8 bases lay between the germline ends. The CDR3 DNA sequence: TGTGCCTGGAGTGTAACGGCTGATGGCTACACCTTC. Protein sequence: CAWSVTADGYTF.

This clonotype was detected ten times or more. The chain recombines TRBV20-1 with TRBJ2-1, with 14 bases aligning to TRBD2. Germline assignment: CDR1 DFQATT and CDR2 SNEGSKA (reference sequence). The CDR3 length is 13 residues. V dropped 7 bases and J dropped 7; count of bases not matched to a gene: 3. The CDR3 nucleotides are TGCAGTGGACTAGCGGGAGGGCCGAATGAGCAGTTCTTC. Translated, it gives CSGLAGGPNEQFF.

This clonotype was counted ten times or more. The chain combines TRBV12-3 or TRBV12-4 with TRBJ2-1; 10 bases are shared with TRBD2. The CDR3 totals 15 residues. J gave up 8 bases and V 3 bases, and 7 bases lay outside the gene matches. DNA of the CDR3: TGTGCCAGCAGTTTGGGGGGACTAGCGCTCTATGAGCAGTTCTTC. Its translation: CASSLGGLALYEQFF.

The table lists this clonotype with a few counts. V usage is TRBV12-3 or TRBV12-4 and J usage is TRBJ2-5; 9 nucleotides match TRBD1. Trimming cost V 2 bases and J 5 bases; bases outside gene matches: 9. This CDR3 region has 16 residues. CDR3 region: CASSLIGQGRMETQYF. In DNA, the CDR3 is TGTGCCAGCAGTTTAATTGGACAGGGGAGGATGGAGACCCAGTACTTC.

There are many counts of this clonotype. This chain uses TRBV5-1 with TRBJ1-2; no firm D call. This CDR3 is 15 amino acids long. The germline gives CDR1 SGHRS, CDR2 YFSETQ. V gave up 2 bases and J gave up 4 bases, with 15 bases separating them. The CDR3 nucleotides are TGCGCCAGCAGCTTAGAAAACAGCTTGGGCTATGGCTACACCTTC. As protein: CASSLENSLGYGYTF.

This clonotype has more than one count but fewer than ten. V gene TRBV4-1 combines with J gene TRBJ1-2; D unclear. Trimming shortened V by 3 bases and J by 4 bases, and 15 bases separated the two germline ends. The length of the CDR3 is 15 residues. Germline values: CDR1 MGHRA, CDR2 YSYEKL. CDR3 residues: CASSQIGQESYGYTF. The CDR3 DNA is TGCGCCAGCAGCCAGATAGGCCAGGAAAGCTATGGCTACACCTTC.

This clonotype was counted ten times or more. The chain employs TRBV29-1 and TRBJ1-1; D gene unclear. The CDR3 runs 11 residues. V gave up 7 bases and J gave up 1 base, with 7 bases separating them. Germline-derived CDR1 and CDR2 are SQVTM and ANQGSEA. Here the CDR3 reads CSATENTEAFF. DNA of the CDR3: TGCAGCGCCACAGAGAACACTGAAGCTTTCTTT.

This clonotype was seen many times. This chain links TRBV29-1 with TRBJ1-1; no clear D gene. Germline V CDR1 and CDR2: SQVTM, ANQGSEA. The CDR3 consists of 14 residues. V lost 3 bases and J 5 bases, leaving 16 bases between the germline ends. CDR3 bases: TGCAGCGTTGACGGAGGGTTGGAGAGGACTGAAGCTTTCTTT. It is translated as CSVDGGLERTEAFF.

This clonotype was detected many times. The J gene is TRBJ2-7, the V gene TRBV9; 9 bases line up with TRBD2. The CDR3 covers 14 residues. CDR1 is SGDLS and CDR2 is YYNGEE in the germline V gene. With 5 bases clipped from V and 2 bases from J, the junction kept 5 bases outside the gene matches. The CDR3 DNA sequence: TGTGCCAGCAGTATCGGGACTAGCACCTACGAGCAGTACTTC. Protein product: CASSIGTSTYEQYF.

Of note for this clonotype: A much larger clonotype is one base distant, so this may be a read error. This chain uses TRBV7-2 with TRBJ2-3; 8 bases match TRBD1. This CDR3 region has 14 residues. Per germline, CDR1 SGHTA and CDR2 FQGNSA. The V segment lost 3 bases and the J segment 7 bases; nucleotides outside the gene matches: 6. The DNA for the CDR3 is TGTGCCAGCAGCTTCCCAGGGGGCAGAAATACGCAGTATTTT. Amino acids: CASSFPGGRNTQYF.

This clonotype was recorded many times. The chain joins TRBV13 to TRBJ2-7; tentatively, D is TRBD1 or TRBD2 (5 bases each). CDR3 length equals 14 residues. The germline V gene encodes CDR1 PRHDT and CDR2 FYEKMQ (reference sequence). Trimming removed 0 bases from V and 6 bases from J, with 12 bases in between. The CDR3 is CASSLGGAGREQYF. The CDR3, as DNA: TGTGCCAGCAGCTTAGGCGGGGCAGGGCGCGAGCAGTACTTC.

The rearrangement links TRBV27 to TRBJ2-7; 11 nucleotides line up with TRBD2. CDR3 length: 14 residues. Germline V gene data show CDR1 as MNHEY and CDR2 as SMNVEV (reference sequence). Trimming took 4 bases from V and 6 from J; bases not matched to a gene: 5. CDR3 in amino acids: CASSSISGRAEQYF. In DNA, the CDR3 is TGTGCCAGCAGTTCAATTAGCGGGAGGGCCGAGCAGTACTTC.

The CDR3 loop is CSVEHRAGYTF. The DNA for the CDR3 is TGCAGCGTTGAGCACAGGGCGGGCTACACCTTC. The rearrangement uses TRBV29-1 and TRBJ1-2; possible D gene TRBD1, 6 bases. V was pared by 3 bases and J by 8 bases, with 10 bases between. Germline CDR1 SQVTM, CDR2 ANQGSEA. The CDR3 loop spans 11 amino acids.

Details on this clonotype: An end of the junction does not agree with germline; a read error may underlie this. This rearrangement joins TRBV7-9 to TRBJ2-5; TRBD2 is a possible D gene (5 bases). The CDR3 loop spans 16 amino acids. CDR1 and CDR2 from the germline V gene are SEHNR and FQNEAQ (reference sequence). DNA of the CDR3: TGTGCCAGCAGCTTGACGCTATCCGCAAGAAGGGAGACCCGGTACTTC. As protein: CASSLTLSARRETRYF.

The sample holds many counts of this clonotype. The gene calls are TRBV5-8 and TRBJ2-1, with 10 nucleotides matching TRBD2. CDR1 and CDR2 from the germline V gene are SGHTS and YDEGEE. V was pared by 3 bases and J by 6 bases, with 9 bases of the junction left unmatched. The CDR3 sequence is 16 residues long. Here the CDR3 reads CASSSDRLAGVNEQFF. In DNA form, the CDR3 reads TGTGCCAGCAGCTCAGACCGGCTAGCGGGAGTCAATGAGCAGTTCTTC.

The table lists this clonotype with many counts. The J gene is TRBJ2-1, the V gene TRBV18; 9 nucleotides line up with TRBD2. The germline CDR1 and CDR2 sequences are KGHSH and LQKENI. V gave up 4 bases and J gave up 7 bases; unmatched junction bases: 8. The CDR3 consists of 15 residues. The CDR3 spells CASSLYSGSVNEQFF. CDR3 DNA: TGTGCCAGCTCACTCTATAGCGGGAGTGTGAATGAGCAGTTCTTC.

This clonotype has a count of ten or more. V is TRBV2 and J is TRBJ1-2; weak D call: TRBD1 (5 bases). V was pared by 2 bases and J by 4 bases, with 11 bases between. This CDR3 has 14 amino acids. Germline V lookup: CDR1 SNHLY, CDR2 FYNNEI. The CDR3 is CASSETTGGYGYTF. The CDR3 nucleotides are TGTGCCAGCAGTGAAACGACGGGGGGCTATGGCTACACCTTC. The full variable domain, rest sourced from reference TRBV2 and TRBJ1-2, is EPEVTQTPSHQVTQMGQEVILRCVPISNHLYFYWYRQILGQKVEFLVSFYNNEISEKSEIFDDQFSVERPDGSNFTLKIRSTKLEDSAMYFCASSETTGGYGYTFGSGTRLTVV.

At least ten counts were recorded for this clonotype. The chain carries TRBV30 and TRBJ1-4; D might be TRBD1 (5 bases). V lost 0 bases, J lost 4 bases, and 9 bases lay in between. The CDR3 consists of 14 residues. CDR1 is GTSNPN, CDR2 SVGIG, per germline (reference sequence). The CDR3 sequence: CAWSVKGYNEKLFF. In DNA form, the CDR3 reads TGTGCCTGGAGTGTAAAGGGGTATAATGAAAAACTGTTTTTT.

This clonotype was seen repeatedly, ten times or more. The chain recombines TRBV20-1 with TRBJ2-1; TRBD2 might be the D (5 bases). CDR1 DFQATT and CDR2 SNEGSKA come from the germline V gene (reference sequence). V was trimmed by 4 bases and J by 3 bases, leaving 7 bases between them. The CDR3 has 12 residues. The CDR3 loop is CSAIGGYNEQFF. CDR3 bases: TGCAGTGCTATCGGAGGCTACAATGAGCAGTTCTTC.

The chain has TRBV2 and TRBJ2-1; D unresolved. Germline V gene sequence: CDR1 SNHLY, CDR2 FYNNEI. CDR3 length: 14 residues. Deletions cut 4 bases from V and 0 bases from J, with 7 bases between. The CDR3 sequence: CASSGRTSYNEQFF. The CDR3 DNA reads as TGTGCCAGCAGTGGTAGGACCTCCTACAATGAGCAGTTCTTC.

This clonotype was seen ten or more times. The rearrangement uses TRBV27 and TRBJ2-3; D may correspond to TRBD1 or TRBD2 (5 bases each). This CDR3 has 16 amino acids. Germline CDR1 and CDR2: MNHEY and SMNVEV (reference sequence). Trimming shortened V by 6 bases and J by 0 bases, and 16 bases separated the two germline ends. CDR3: CASSTSGQRSTDTQYF. CDR3 sequence (DNA): TGTGCCAGCAGCACCTCGGGGCAGCGTAGCACAGATACGCAGTATTTT.